The rows below give T cell receptor beta chains drawn from one sample of a study of sequential checkpoint blockade in melanoma. The assay was immunoSEQ multiplex PCR, and TCRdb's table has in-frame clones only and misses some. The sample has tens of thousands of clones; less than 90% are singletons. The sequencing used CD8+ T cells sorted from blood (inferred from file names), collected from a patient given nivolumab and ipilimumab in sequence. The receptors come from a human donor with melanoma. Each CDR3 is given with its conserved first and last residue. Clone size is not always given. Where it is, it says once, few, many or a class for expanded clones.

V: TRBV4-3
size: NA
J: TRBJ1-1
CDR3: CASSPGQANTEAFF

V: TRBV7-6
size: NA
J: TRBJ1-1
CDR3: CASSLEAGGDWNTEAFF

V: TRBV2
size: NA
J: TRBJ2-3
CDR3: CASSEGGTSTDTQYF

V: TRBV20-1
size: NA
J: TRBJ1-5
CDR3: CSAEGQPQHF

V: TRBV10-3
size: NA
J: TRBJ1-1
CDR3: CAISEPSQGDTEAFF

V: TRBV27
size: NA
J: TRBJ2-1
CDR3: CASGESYNEQFF

V: TRBV7-9
size: NA
J: TRBJ2-3
CDR3: CASSLGQPPDTQYF

V: TRBV4-1
size: NA
J: TRBJ1-1
CDR3: CASSQELGLNTEAFF

V: TRBV28
size: NA
J: TRBJ1-1
CDR3: CASSLTRVSTEAFF

V: TRBV19
size: NA
J: TRBJ2-1
CDR3: CASSIDLLAGGPIGNEQFF

V: TRBV5-6
size: NA
J: TRBJ1-1
CDR3: CASSGMTGGTEAFF

V: TRBV7-8
size: NA
J: TRBJ1-5
CDR3: CASSLGEDSNQPQHF

V: TRBV6-5
size: once
J: TRBJ2-1
CDR3: CASSYSRVNEQFF

V: TRBV6-5
size: NA
J: TRBJ1-1
CDR3: CASSYSGRGNTEAFF

V: TRBV19
size: few
J: TRBJ2-7
CDR3: CASSMTGGIYEQYF

V: TRBV15
size: NA
J: TRBJ2-7
CDR3: CATSRDVGAYEQYF

V: TRBV21-1
size: NA
J: TRBJ2-3
CDR3: CASRRKPTQGTDTQYF

V: TRBV6-4
size: few
J: TRBJ1-4
CDR3: CASSDSGSGLFF

V: TRBV27
size: NA
J: TRBJ2-2
CDR3: CASSLSPNTGELFF

V: TRBV19
size: few
J: TRBJ1-2
CDR3: CASSIEAANYGYTF

V: TRBV9
size: NA
J: TRBJ2-6
CDR3: CASSVATGLASGANVLTF

V: TRBV7-9
size: NA
J: TRBJ2-2
CDR3: CASTLAPTGEGELFF

V: TRBV7-6
size: NA
J: TRBJ2-2
CDR3: CASSVTGHEAGELFF

V: TRBV7-9
size: NA
J: TRBJ2-7
CDR3: CASSWTGNDEQYF

V: TRBV5-6
size: NA
J: TRBJ1-5
CDR3: CASSFGQGDQPQHF

V: TRBV7-8
size: NA
J: TRBJ2-1
CDR3: CASSLRDSTSGNNEQFF

V: TRBV13
size: NA
J: TRBJ2-4
CDR3: CASSFASSGNIQYF

V: TRBV6-5
size: NA
J: TRBJ1-1
CDR3: CASSQGQGTEAFF

V: TRBV5-5
size: NA
J: TRBJ1-6
CDR3: CASSLAGSGSPLHF

V: TRBV13
size: NA
J: TRBJ2-3
CDR3: CASSFQSGSADTQYF

V: TRBV11-2
size: NA
J: TRBJ2-5
CDR3: CASSLGVGTSRETQYF

V: TRBV28
size: NA
J: TRBJ2-7
CDR3: CASSLTANPLYEQYF

V: TRBV4-3
size: NA
J: TRBJ2-1
CDR3: CASSQDGAAQFF

V: TRBV9
size: NA
J: TRBJ2-1
CDR3: CASSLPGAGGIYEQFF

V: TRBV9
size: NA
J: TRBJ2-1
CDR3: CASSVAPSSYNEQFF

V: TRBV9
size: NA
J: TRBJ1-3
CDR3: CASSVGASSGNTIYF

V: TRBV15
size: NA
J: TRBJ2-5
CDR3: CATSGILGETQYF

V: TRBV10-3
size: NA
J: TRBJ2-3
CDR3: CAISEFISGGSTDTQYF

V: TRBV9
size: NA
J: TRBJ2-3
CDR3: CASSVGGGSTDTQYF

V: TRBV6-6
size: NA
J: TRBJ2-1
CDR3: CASSYPTSGYNEQFF

V: TRBV2
size: NA
J: TRBJ1-5
CDR3: CASVGDRGQRSNQPQHF

V: TRBV7-3
size: NA
J: TRBJ2-7
CDR3: CASSSTDRGSNEQYF

V: TRBV6-1
size: NA
J: TRBJ1-3
CDR3: CASSLRDRGLNTIYF

V: TRBV14
size: once
J: TRBJ2-1
CDR3: CASSQTGTGTEQFF

V: TRBV18
size: NA
J: TRBJ1-1
CDR3: CASSPPSGRPTEAFF

V: TRBV19
size: NA
J: TRBJ1-5
CDR3: CASSIRGINQPQHF

V: TRBV19
size: NA
J: TRBJ2-2
CDR3: CASSIALAGPYTGELFF

V: TRBV9
size: NA
J: TRBJ2-5
CDR3: CASSPIAGGEETQYF

V: TRBV7-6
size: NA
J: TRBJ1-6
CDR3: CASSDSGGQSPLHF

V: TRBV5-1
size: NA
J: TRBJ2-2
CDR3: CASSFRSGTGELFF

V: TRBV7-9
size: NA
J: TRBJ1-1
CDR3: CASSWEDRGIEAFF